The 9 T cell receptor beta chains given below trace back to one sample, sequenced in a study of graft-versus-host responses after intestinal transplantation. Antigen specificity for these receptors is unknown. Only in-frame clones appear in the TCRdb table, and some are missing; sequencing was by immunoSEQ multiplex PCR. Altogether roughly 90,000 clones are present, about nine tenths being singletons, with the ten largest covering approximately 5.5%. Here the sequenced sample was unstimulated CD8+ T cells sorted from spleen or lymph node cells, taken before intestinal transplant. The receptor set was obtained from a human donor who received an intestinal transplant.

The gene calls are TRBV27 and TRBJ2-3; D gene ambiguous. The V end lost 8 bases, the J end lost 6 bases, and 12 bases lay between the germline ends. The CDR3 runs 12 residues. Germline V gene data show CDR1 as MNHEY and CDR2 as SMNVEV (reference sequence). The CDR3 region is CASGIVSDTQYF. The CDR3 DNA follows: TGTGCCAGCGGAATCGTCAGCGATACGCAGTATTTT.

The chain combines TRBV6-1 with TRBJ2-3; 7 bases agree with TRBD1. This CDR3 has 17 amino acids. The J segment lost 0 bases and the V segment lost 0 bases, leaving 6 bases of the junction unmatched. Germline V gene data show CDR1 as MNHNS and CDR2 as SASEGT. The CDR3 sequence is CASSEAPDRPSTDTQYF. DNA for the CDR3: TGTGCCAGCAGTGAAGCGCCGGACAGGCCAAGCACAGATACGCAGTATTTT.

The chain uses TRBV6-1 and TRBJ2-3, with 10 bases aligning to TRBD2. Germline loops: CDR1 MNHNS, CDR2 SASEGT. The CDR3 length is 18 residues. After removal of 1 base from V and 4 bases from J, the junction contained 11 bases not matched to a gene. CDR3 nucleotides: TGTGCCAGCAGTGAAGGTCTTACGACTAGCGGGTGGTCAGATACGCAGTATTTT. This translates into CASSEGLTTSGWSDTQYF.

CDR3 DNA sequence: TGTGCCAGCAGCTTGGCGGGGGGCCACACAGATACGCAGTATTTT. It encodes CASSLAGGHTDTQYF. The chain links TRBV5-4 to TRBJ2-3, with TRBD2 as a possible D gene (7 bases). Germline V gene lookup returns CDR1 SGHNT and CDR2 YYREEE (reference sequence). The length of the CDR3 is 15 residues. The V gene lost 0 bases and the J gene lost 2 bases, with 10 bases spanning the gap.

This clone was detected only once. The CDR3 DNA reads as TGTGCCAGCAGCCGATCAGATACGCAGTATTTT. Amino acid sequence: CASSRSDTQYF. The rearrangement uses TRBV6-1 and TRBJ2-3; D gene uncertain. The V gene's germline CDR1 is MNHNS and CDR2 SASEGT. The CDR3 is made up of 11 amino acids. V was pared by 6 bases and J by 4 bases, with 5 bases between.

V and J are TRBV19 and TRBJ2-7, with 9 bases matching TRBD1. The CDR3 extends over 13 amino acids. Germline V lookup: CDR1 LNHDA, CDR2 SQIVND (reference sequence). J lost 1 base, V lost 7 bases, and 2 bases had no gene match. This chain's CDR3 is CASIGQGSYEQYF. The CDR3, as DNA: TGTGCCAGTATAGGACAGGGGTCCTACGAGCAGTACTTC.

The V and J genes are TRBV27 and TRBJ2-7; 11 positions match TRBD2. The trim removed 4 bases at V and 5 bases at J, leaving 10 bases unmatched. There are 16 residues in the CDR3. Germline assignment: CDR1 MNHEY and CDR2 SMNVEV (reference sequence). The CDR3 DNA sequence: TGTGCCAGCAGTTACATAGCGGGAGGGAGGGGCCACGAGCAGTACTTC. Translating gives CASSYIAGGRGHEQYF.

This chain joins TRBV4-2 and TRBJ2-5, with 9 bases fitting TRBD1. V was pared by 4 bases and J by 2 bases, with 8 bases of the junction left unmatched. CDR3 length: 16 residues. Per the germline V gene, CDR1 is LGHNA and CDR2 is YNFKEQ. This CDR3 reads CASSLGTGGRQETQYF. CDR3 bases: TGTGCCAGCAGCCTTGGAACAGGGGGCCGACAAGAGACCCAGTACTTC.

V is TRBV5-4 and J is TRBJ2-3, with D maybe TRBD1 (6 bases). V lost 0 bases and J lost 3, with 11 bases in between. CDR3 size: 15 residues. Per germline, CDR1 SGHNT and CDR2 YYREEE (reference sequence). The CDR3 sequence is CASSLEGDLTDTQYF. The CDR3, as DNA: TGTGCCAGCAGCTTGGAGGGGGATCTTACAGATACGCAGTATTTT. The entire variable domain, with the rest obtained from reference TRBV5-4 and TRBJ2-3, is as follows: ETGVTQSPTHLIKTRGQQVTLRCSSQSGHNTVSWYQQALGQGPQFIFQYYREEENGRGNFPPRFSGLQFPNYSSELNVNALELDDSALYLCASSLEGDLTDTQYFGPGTRLTVL.